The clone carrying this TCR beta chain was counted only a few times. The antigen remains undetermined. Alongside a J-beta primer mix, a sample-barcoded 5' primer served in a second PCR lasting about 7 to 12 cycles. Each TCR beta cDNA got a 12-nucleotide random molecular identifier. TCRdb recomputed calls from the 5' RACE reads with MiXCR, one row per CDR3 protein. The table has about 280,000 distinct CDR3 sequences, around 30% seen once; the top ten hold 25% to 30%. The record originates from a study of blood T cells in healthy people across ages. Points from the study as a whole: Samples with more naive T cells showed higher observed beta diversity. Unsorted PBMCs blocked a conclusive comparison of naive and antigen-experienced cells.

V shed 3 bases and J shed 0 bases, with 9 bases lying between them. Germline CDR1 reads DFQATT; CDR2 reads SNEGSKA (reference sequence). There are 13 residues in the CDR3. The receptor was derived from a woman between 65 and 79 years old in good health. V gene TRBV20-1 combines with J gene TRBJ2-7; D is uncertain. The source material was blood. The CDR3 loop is CSASIPSSYEQYF. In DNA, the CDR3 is TGCAGTGCTAGTATCCCTAGCTCCTACGAGCAGTACTTC.